Listed below are T cell receptor beta chains from one sample, sequenced in a study of blood T cell repertoires in COVID-19. Produced via immunoSEQ multiplex PCR; TCRdb's table is partial and in-frame only. The repertoire holds around 140,000 clones, over 70% seen once, with roughly 2% in the top ten. The sample comprised peripheral blood. The receptors stem from a woman aged 55-70 years with acute or convalescent COVID-19. CDR3s include the opening cysteine and the closing phenylalanine or tryptophan. D genes are given only for firm matches. Not every row has a clone size; where given, it reads once, few, many or a size class.

clone_size	v_call	j_call	d_call	cdr3_aa	cdr3_nt
-	TRBV7-8	TRBJ1-5	-	CASSLGRAGQPQHF	TGTGCCAGCAGCTTAGGCAGGGCAGGTCAGCCCCAGCATTTT
once	TRBV5-6	TRBJ1-1	-	CASSFAGQVEAFF	TGTGCCAGCAGCTTTGCGGGCCAGGTTGAAGCTTTCTTT
-	TRBV5-1	TRBJ1-1	TRBD1	CASSTGQGAVEAFF	TGCGCCAGCAGCACCGGACAGGGGGCGGTTGAAGCTTTCTTT
-	TRBV19	TRBJ1-1	TRBD1	CASKWTGAMNTEAFF	TGTGCCAGTAAGTGGACAGGGGCCATGAACACTGAAGCTTTCTTT
-	TRBV29-1	TRBJ2-1	TRBD2	CSVGTSGFYNEQFF	TGCAGCGTTGGGACTAGTGGGTTCTACAATGAGCAGTTCTTC
-	TRBV28	TRBJ2-1	TRBD2	CASSQFYSPLAGLQNEQFF	TGTGCCAGCAGTCAATTCTATTCCCCACTAGCGGGATTGCAGAATGAGCAGTTCTTC
-	TRBV28	TRBJ1-6	-	CASSLLAGIVNSPLHF	TGTGCCAGCAGTTTATTGGCAGGAATAGTTAATTCACCCCTCCACTTT
many	TRBV28	TRBJ2-2	TRBD2	CASSLSREVGGELFF	TGTGCCAGCAGTTTAAGTCGGGAGGTGGGCGGGGAGCTGTTTTTT
-	TRBV29-1	TRBJ1-1	-	CSVGESGGTEAFF	TGCAGCGTTGGGGAGAGCGGGGGGACTGAAGCTTTCTTT
-	TRBV2	TRBJ1-2	-	CASVRGDYGYTF	TGTGCCAGCGTCAGGGGCGACTATGGCTACACCTTC
-	TRBV28	TRBJ2-7	TRBD1	CASSKDRGRPYEQYF	TGTGCCAGCAGCAAGGACAGGGGGCGCCCCTACGAGCAGTACTTC
-	TRBV7-9	TRBJ2-1	-	CASSPLGAISNEQFF	TGTGCCAGCAGCCCCCTAGGGGCCATCAGCAATGAGCAGTTCTTC
-	TRBV5-1	TRBJ1-2	TRBD1	CASSLGQGNYGYTF	TGCGCCAGCAGCCTAGGACAGGGGAACTATGGCTACACCTTC
-	TRBV28	TRBJ1-1	-	CASSRFALNTEAFF	TGTGCCAGCAGCCGGTTCGCCTTGAACACTGAAGCTTTCTTT
-	TRBV10-3	TRBJ1-2	-	CAISEQMRDYGYTF	TGTGCCATCAGTGAGCAAATGAGGGACTATGGCTACACCTTC
-	TRBV11-1	TRBJ1-6	-	CASSPESDSYNSPLHF	TGTGCCAGCAGCCCAGAATCCGACTCCTATAATTCACCCCTCCACTTT
-	TRBV24-1	TRBJ2-1	TRBD2	CATSDFKAGGRNEQFF	TGTGCCACCAGTGATTTTAAGGCGGGAGGGCGCAATGAGCAGTTCTTC
-	TRBV19	TRBJ2-1	-	CASRGAYNEQFF	TGTGCCAGTAGAGGGGCGTACAATGAGCAGTTCTTC
-	TRBV6-5	TRBJ1-2	TRBD1	CASSYGQGDGYTF	TGTGCCAGCAGTTACGGACAGGGTGATGGCTACACCTTC
-	TRBV5-8	TRBJ2-7	-	CASSLDPDRLGGGEQYF	TGTGCCAGCAGCTTGGACCCCGACAGATTGGGAGGAGGCGAGCAGTACTTC
-	TRBV5-4	TRBJ1-1	-	CASSLETGTEAFF	TGTGCCAGCAGCTTGGAAACAGGGACTGAAGCTTTCTTT
-	TRBV28	TRBJ1-2	TRBD1	CASSQTGYGYTF	TGTGCCAGCAGTCAGACAGGGTATGGCTACACCTTC
-	TRBV5-1	TRBJ2-3	-	CATRDSTRSTDTQYF	TGCGCCACCCGGGACTCCACCCGGAGCACAGATACGCAGTATTTT
-	TRBV3-1/TRBV3-2	TRBJ2-3	-	CASSPRTGDTQYF	TGTGCCAGCAGCCCGAGGACTGGAGATACGCAGTATTTT
once	TRBV5-4	TRBJ2-1	TRBD2	CASHLAGVYNEQFF	TGTGCCAGCCACTTAGCGGGGGTATACAATGAGCAGTTCTTC
few	TRBV7-9	TRBJ2-7	-	CASSENLGGDEQYF	TGTGCCAGCAGCGAAAATTTGGGCGGGGACGAGCAGTACTTC
-	TRBV7-9	TRBJ1-1	TRBD1	CASGQGVVWNTEAFF	TGTGCCAGCGGACAGGGGGTGGTATGGAACACTGAAGCTTTCTTT
-	TRBV5-4	TRBJ2-1	-	CASSPASNEQFF	TGTGCCAGCAGCCCTGCTAGCAATGAGCAGTTCTTC
-	TRBV3-1/TRBV3-2	TRBJ1-2	-	CASSQDHREHYGYTF	TGTGCCAGCAGCCAAGACCACAGGGAGCACTATGGCTACACCTTC
-	TRBV5-1	TRBJ2-3	-	CASSLKRTPLPDTQYF	TGCGCCAGCAGCTTGAAGAGGACACCGCTTCCAGATACGCAGTATTTT
-	TRBV11-2	TRBJ2-1	TRBD2	CASSLGDSGMNEQFF	TGTGCCAGCAGCTTAGGGGATAGCGGGATGAATGAGCAGTTCTTC
-	TRBV30	TRBJ2-2	TRBD2	CASEGTSWAGELFF	TGTGCCTCAGAAGGGACTAGCTGGGCCGGGGAGCTGTTTTTT
once	TRBV3-1/TRBV3-2	TRBJ1-2	-	CASSQVHSSNYGYTF	TGTGCCAGCAGCCAAGTTCACAGTTCTAACTATGGCTACACCTTC
-	TRBV18	TRBJ1-1	-	CASSRGTRNTEAFF	TGTGCCAGCTCACGGGGCACGAGGAACACTGAAGCTTTCTTT
-	TRBV7-9	TRBJ2-1	TRBD2	CASSFPRLAGDFYEQFF	TGTGCCAGCAGCTTCCCCCGACTAGCGGGAGACTTCTATGAGCAGTTCTTC
few	TRBV5-5	TRBJ2-7	TRBD2	CASSSHPSGGSSYEQYF	TGTGCCAGCAGCTCCCACCCTAGCGGGGGGAGCTCCTACGAGCAGTACTTC
-	TRBV19	TRBJ2-1	-	CASSTPGFGGRHEQFF	TGTGCCAGTAGTACGCCCGGCTTCGGGGGGCGCCATGAGCAGTTCTTC
-	TRBV27	TRBJ2-2	TRBD2	CASSGPGLGGTGELFF	TGTGCCAGCAGTGGCCCGGGACTAGGGGGAACCGGGGAGCTGTTTTTT
-	TRBV30	TRBJ2-5	-	CAWTFGETQYF	TGTGCCTGGACCTTCGGGGAGACCCAGTACTTC
-	TRBV7-9	TRBJ2-7	TRBD2	CASSSSGTSGRGEQYF	TGTGCCAGCAGTTCCTCCGGGACTAGCGGGAGAGGTGAGCAGTACTTC
-	TRBV28	TRBJ1-1	-	CASSPYSDTEAFF	TGTGCCAGCAGTCCTTATTCGGACACTGAAGCTTTCTTT
-	TRBV7-2	TRBJ2-1	TRBD2	CASSAGLAYNEQFF	TGTGCCAGCAGCGCGGGACTAGCGTATAATGAGCAGTTCTTC
-	TRBV5-1	TRBJ1-1	TRBD1	CASSLGQGGFGAFF	TGCGCCAGCAGCCTGGGACAGGGAGGATTCGGAGCTTTCTTT
-	TRBV18	TRBJ2-7	TRBD1	CASSRDRASTTYEQYF	TGTGCCAGCTCACGCGACAGGGCAAGTACAACCTACGAGCAGTACTTC
-	TRBV3-1/TRBV3-2	TRBJ2-1	-	CASSLSGNSYNEQFF	TGTGCCAGCAGCCTGAGCGGCAATTCCTACAATGAGCAGTTCTTC
-	TRBV27	TRBJ1-1	-	CASSTPAGVNTEAFF	TGTGCCAGCAGTACCCCGGCAGGGGTTAACACTGAAGCTTTCTTT
-	TRBV6-4	TRBJ2-1	TRBD2	CASSVSGTYAGNEQFF	TGTGCCAGCAGCGTTAGCGGGACCTACGCCGGCAATGAGCAGTTCTTC
-	TRBV6-5	TRBJ1-4	-	CATERQGWGNEKLFF	TGTGCCACGGAGCGTCAGGGCTGGGGCAATGAAAAACTGTTTTTT
-	TRBV28	TRBJ2-3	TRBD2	CASSLRLAGVEDTQYF	TGTGCCAGCAGCCTTAGACTAGCGGGAGTGGAAGATACGCAGTATTTT